The subject of this entry is one T cell receptor beta chain. Its antigen specificity is not known. No much larger clone exists at a distance of one base, and base qualities are not known. At the junction V is shortened by 5 bases and J by 7 bases; bases outside the gene matches: 5. The CDR3 sequence holds 13 residues, the cysteine and phenylalanine included. Of the read, only the CDR3 DNA is kept; its 39 bases are in frame from base 1. CDR1 SGHTA and CDR2 FQGTGA were looked up in the germline V gene. This entry belongs to a study of cytomegalovirus exposure and HLA in healthy donors (dated by TCRdb to the late 2010s). Regarding the complete study: An earlier analysis of approximately 640 of the donors reported approximately 270 Gb of sequence data and roughly 100 million unique TCR beta sequences from some 180 million T cells. Roughly 300 gigabases of sequencing data and approximately 91 million unique TCR sequences made up an early release that covered about 640 HLA-typed donors. Of the approximately 400 genotyped donors, approximately 80% were placed in the genetic ancestry cluster associated with self-reported Caucasian donors. The study was designed to test whether signatures of past pathogen exposure could be identified by cataloging public T cell receptors. The study used immunosequencing to profile the T cell repertoires of approximately 650 subjects and linked those repertoires to cytomegalovirus serostatus. Besides the first cohort of around 670 subjects, a separate validation cohort made up of 95 to 150 different subjects was used. To predict cytomegalovirus infection status, the study brought together high-throughput TCR immunosequencing, statistical association of individual TCRs with disease status, and machine learning. In a later analysis, previously published TCR beta repertoires from some 640 donors were re-analyzed and high-resolution HLA genotyping was added so that TCR occurrence patterns could be studied. Rather than drawing on any new phenotypic data, the later analysis identified candidate immune exposures from TCR beta sequences and the way those sequences occurred across donors. To decide whether each TCR beta V gene segment behaved as functional or pseudogenic, an earlier analysis of several hundred of the donors relied on high-throughput TCR beta sequencing. Donor age, sex, ethnicity and CMV serostatus were compiled together with the repertoire data. Genome-wide SNP genotypes for about 60% of the roughly 700 donors were used in a later genetic analysis, which treated that subset as a discovery cohort. Every repertoire in the discovery cohort had been generated on one and the same sequencing platform. Class I and class II HLA loci were covered by the typing at four-digit resolution. The number of donors typed differed by locus, with 629-630 for A, B, C, DRB1 and DQB1, roughly 550 for DQA1, under 610 for DPA1, and around 450 for DPB1. Because of strong linkage in the cohort, roughly five DR-DQ haplotypes were treated as single units for association and clustering. On average, 235,054 unique TCR beta nucleotide sequences were sequenced per donor among more than 350 genotyped donors of the cohort, with about 19% of those sequences being non-productive.

Points the paper makes about the study in general: Only TCR beta chains were sequenced in this cohort, and the absence of alpha or paired-chain data limited detectable features. In vitro tests confirmed that a few of the cytomegalovirus-associated TCR beta chains recognize cytomegalovirus antigens. Because the 87-base-pair reads could not distinguish some IMGT-functional V segments, including TRBV6-2 and TRBV6-3, those segments were excluded. Linkage disequilibrium might explain the correlated functional status among segregating V segments, but an unknown experimental factor could not be ruled out. The only immune exposure information available for the cohort was CMV serostatus. The presence/absence analyses assumed that sequencing depth was roughly uniform across donors, and that assumption may not be true. In a later analysis, over 15,000 TCR beta sequences were associated with specific HLA alleles at a false discovery rate of 0.05. When HLA alleles, especially DR and DQ, strongly co-occurred, TCR associations were difficult to assign to individual alleles. The study gave a list of around 170 TCR beta chains associated with cytomegalovirus. Compared with equally common non-associated chains, HLA-associated TCR beta chains in a later analysis were more clonally expanded and had lower generation probabilities. According to the authors, the approach could potentially be generalized to other disease states and immunological phenotypes. In both the original and validation cohorts, the classifier was reported to diagnose cytomegalovirus status with high specificity and sensitivity. Because some donors lacked HLA typing at each locus, the association tests relied only on the typed subset. A later analysis reported that several top co-occurrence clusters appeared linked to parvovirus B19, influenza, CMV and Epstein-Barr virus. The earlier analysis of 587 of the donors excluded 15 to 20 rarely observed V segments, including chromosome 9 orphons, because counts were too low. A cluster of highly shared sequence variants was judged likely to represent a technical artifact of the sequencing pipeline. An earlier analysis of roughly 570 of the donors showed that most TCR beta V segments appeared in productive rearrangements either about 87% or about 30% of the time, which broadly matched IMGT annotations. Most CMV-associated TCR beta chains appeared to be HLA-restricted in a later analysis, and the HLA associations seemed to be driven largely by CMV exposure. According to a later genetic analysis, donors in an Asian-associated ancestry cluster had fewer N-insertions in productive TCRs than the approximately 670-donor mean. A further reported finding was that TCR beta sequences accurately predicted the HLA-A and HLA-B alleles for most subjects in the first cohort. A later analysis found that TCR association rates varied across HLA loci, with DRB1 alleles showing the most associated TCRs and HLA-C alleles the fewest. While some public TCRs were present in many individuals, most TCR sequences turned up only very rarely across donors. A later genetic analysis associated a missense DCLRE1C variant with V-gene and J-gene trimming of TCR beta chains, and an independent cohort replicated the association.

The library was prepared using the immunoSEQ multiplex PCR assay. For the multiplex PCR, a mixture combining 60 forward primers for TCR Vbeta segments and 13 reverse primers for TCR Jbeta segments was used. Amplification of the CDR3 region of rearranged TCR beta genes was performed with a multiplex PCR assay on genomic DNA. On the Illumina HiSeq System, the amplified TCR beta libraries were sequenced as 87-base-pair reads. The paper's data handling went like this. A later analysis tallied 80 million to 95 million unique TCR beta chains across the 666 repertoires, and roughly 11 million of those chains were shared by two or more donors. Raw reads were error-corrected and collapsed into unique sequences with a nearest-neighbor algorithm that merged closely related sequences to remove PCR and sequencing errors. CDR3 sequences were aligned to IMGT reference sequences to assign V, D and J gene segments. For a sequence to be retained, a match of at least six nucleotides was required to both a V gene segment and a J gene segment. Rearrangements were classified as productive when the CDR3 lacked stop codons and remained in frame with V and J, and all other rearrangements were classified as non-productive. Following IMGT convention, CDR3 was defined as the stretch from the second conserved V-encoded cysteine up to the conserved J-encoded phenylalanine. The earlier analysis of about 590 of the donors excluded sequences that lacked an unambiguous match to a single V gene segment. An earlier analysis of almost 600 of the donors classified V segments as functional when productive rearrangements were above 56.7% and as segregating when the standard deviation between donors was above 5%. To diagnose cytomegalovirus status from the catalog of TCR beta chain sequences, a statistical classification framework was built. In a later analysis, V and J genes were assigned by comparing TCR nucleotide sequences against IMGT/GENE-DB human TR gene sequences. Using the TCRdist pipeline, a later analysis assigned CDR3 sequences along with most-parsimonious VDJ recombination scenarios. In a later analysis, each TCR beta chain was defined by its CDR3 amino acid sequence together with its V-gene family, and reads without a unique V-gene family were excluded. To address suspected cross-contamination and a sequencing artifact, a later analysis removed roughly 640 highly shared, low-generation-probability nucleotide sequences. For each public chain, a later analysis derived a clonal expansion index from normalized ranks of inferred template counts within each repertoire. In a later analysis, generation probabilities were computed using a VDJ recombination model fitted to out-of-frame rearrangements, and the results were checked against IGoR. In a later analysis, TCR-TCR, TCR-HLA and TCR-CMV co-occurrence was scored with hypergeometric tests, and a repertoire-size bias correction was applied to TCR pairs. A later analysis estimated false discovery rates by permuting HLA or CMV assignments 20 times. In a later analysis, co-occurring TCRs were grouped using DBSCAN, and TCRdist sequence similarity was added for clustering within HLA-allele-positive subsets. Repertoires with fewer than 30,000 or more than 120,000 public chains were left out of co-occurrence clustering, as were about 5 repertoires with anomalous nucleotide sharing. TCRdb stores this immuneACCESS table with in-frame sequences only. Part of the clones is absent; in the studies checked, under half of the shortfall reflects unresolved V genes, and no reason is known for the rest. The V and J calls and clone size come from that table; D and trimming were worked out from the DNA. This sample holds more than 50,000 clones; about 76% were observed only once. Over 2.5% of the sample lies in the top ten.

In total, 500 to 700 healthy bone marrow donors made up the cohort. All cohort members were sampled while nominally healthy, although unrecorded immune exposures were likely present. The donor tested CMV seronegative, placing the donor among the roughly 400 seronegative members of the cohort. Every donor gave a peripheral blood sample, and the peripheral blood mononuclear cells from that sample were used for TCR beta sequencing. Genomic DNA extraction from the blood cell samples was performed with the Qiagen DNeasy Blood Extraction Kit. The chain joins TRBV7-3 to TRBJ1-2; TRBD1 matches 9 bases in the middle. The sample was PBMCs. This receptor was obtained from a female donor in good health and CMV-seronegative. The CDR3 region has the sequence CASSPQDRGGYTF. The nucleotide sequence is given as TGTGCCAGCAGCCCCCAGGACAGGGGTGGCTACACCTTC.